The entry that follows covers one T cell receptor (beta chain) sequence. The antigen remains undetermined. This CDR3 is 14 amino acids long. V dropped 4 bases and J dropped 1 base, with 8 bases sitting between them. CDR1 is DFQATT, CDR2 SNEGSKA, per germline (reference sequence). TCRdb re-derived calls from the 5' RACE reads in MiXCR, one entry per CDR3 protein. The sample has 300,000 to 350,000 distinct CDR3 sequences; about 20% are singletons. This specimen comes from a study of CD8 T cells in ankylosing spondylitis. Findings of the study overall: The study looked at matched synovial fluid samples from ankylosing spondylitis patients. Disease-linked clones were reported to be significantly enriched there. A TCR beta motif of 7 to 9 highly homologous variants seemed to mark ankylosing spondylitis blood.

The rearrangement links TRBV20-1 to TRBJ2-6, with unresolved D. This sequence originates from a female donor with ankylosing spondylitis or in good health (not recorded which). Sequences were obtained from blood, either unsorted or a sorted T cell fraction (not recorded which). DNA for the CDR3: TGCAGTGCTACCAGTGTTTCTGGGGCCAACGTCCTGACTTTC. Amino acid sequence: CSATSVSGANVLTF.